What follows describes a single T cell receptor (beta chain). In the authors' workflow: Quantification of nucleated cells was approximated via reference gene primer amplification. Here immunoSEQ multiplex PCR was the method, and the copy in TCRdb shows in-frame clones only, minus some. The D gene and trimming were derived from the DNA, and the V and J assignments and clone size from that table. In the table there are 150,000 to 190,000 clones, 76% of which are singletons. The data derive from a study of blood T cell repertoires in COVID-19. Study summary: The United States, Italy and Spain provided the acute and convalescent COVID-19 samples. Sources were T cells, B-cell-depleted T cells, or PBMCs; the material itself was cDNA or gDNA.

The CDR3 has 15 amino acids. V shed 5 bases and J 2 bases; nucleotides not matched to a gene: 2. The germline V gene has CDR1 SEHNR and CDR2 FQNEAQ (reference sequence). The chain is built from TRBV7-9 and TRBJ2-2; TRBD1 matches 10 bases. The receptor was derived from an elderly woman with acute or convalescent COVID-19. Sequencing input: peripheral blood. In nucleotides, the CDR3 is TGTGCCAGCAGCACGACAGGGGGCAACACCGGGGAGCTGTTTTTT. Residues: CASSTTGGNTGELFF. The full variable domain, with the rest looked up from reference TRBV7-9 and TRBJ2-2, is DTGVSQNPRHKITKRGQNVTFRCDPISEHNRLYWYRQTLGQGPEFLTYFQNEAQLEKSRLLSDRFSAERPKGSFSTLEIQRTEQGDSAMYLCASSTTGGNTGELFFGEGSRLTVL.